This T cell receptor beta chain was sequenced in a study of human T cells and chemical hapten exposure. Study overall: Small volume differences among pooled libraries mainly caused per-sample TCR yield variation.

Regarding time point: patch test 1, 2 weeks after DPC sensitization. Treatment indicated: therapeutic diphenylcyclopropenone sensitization with weekly scalp DPC. Patients had alopecia, were aged 18 to 70, and were not pregnant. One entry per CDR3 protein results from TCRdb running MiXCR on the RACE reads. Among under 85,000 distinct CDR3 sequences listed, 9% to 12% were seen once. The table lists this clonotype with a few counts. The receptor's source is a woman aged 45-65 years with alopecia areata. Some clones in this sample may be carry-over from other donors' samples. This material consisted of whole blood, taken in connection with sensitization to the hapten diphenylcyclopropenone (DPC).

The CDR3 sequence: CASSLRAGPPPKFF. For the CDR3, the DNA is TGTGCCAGCAGTCTCAGAGCCGGGCCCCCCCCCAAGTTCTTC. J is TRBJ2-1 and V is TRBV12-3 or TRBV12-4, with unresolved D. With 5 bases removed from V and 14 bases from J, the gap between germline ends came to 22 bases. This CDR3 is built from 14 residues.